The entry below describes one T cell receptor beta chain. The record originates from a study of OX40 agonist ivuxolimab in advanced cancers. The CDR3 extends over 14 amino acids. The V gene's germline CDR1 is SGHRS and CDR2 YFSETQ. Germline trimming cut 4 bases from V and 6 bases from J; bases unmatched to any gene: 8. This table comes from immunoSEQ multiplex PCR, and its TCRdb copy is limited to in-frame clones, with some not included. This table has 77,000 or so clones, approximately 89% appearing once. V usage is TRBV5-1 and J usage is TRBJ1-2; 8 nucleotides line up with TRBD1. This specimen consisted of CD4+ or CD8+ T cells sorted from blood, obtained in a trial of the OX40 agonist ivuxolimab. The TCR comes from an adult with an advanced solid tumor such as melanoma, head and neck, liver or kidney cancer. CDR3 nucleotides: TGCGCCAGCAGCAACCCGGGACAGGTCGATGGCTACACCTTC. Its translation is CASSNPGQVDGYTF.